One and the same sample provided the 27 T cell receptor beta chains below, sequenced in a study of cytomegalovirus exposure and HLA in healthy donors. TCRdb's copy holds only in-frame clones and misses some; the assay was immunoSEQ multiplex PCR. The sample consists of approximately 170,000 clones, roughly 80% of them appearing once. The sample comprised PBMCs. These receptors were taken from a man aged 25 to 40 in good health and CMV-seropositive.

This clone was picked up one time. The chain couples TRBV15 to TRBJ1-4; 8 bases fit TRBD1. The ends lost 3 bases at V and 8 bases at J; junction bases unmatched: 11. CDR3 length: 16 amino acids. Germline CDR1 LNHNV, CDR2 YYDKDF (reference sequence). The DNA of the CDR3 is TGTGCCACCAGCAGGAACCGACAGGGGATGAGGGAAAAACTGTTTTTT. Translation gives CATSRNRQGMREKLFF.

This clone was seen more than once but under ten times. CDR3 nucleotides: TGTGCCAGCAGTTCCGCAGGCGACACCGGGGAGCTGTTTTTT. Translated, it gives CASSSAGDTGELFF. The chain employs TRBV2 and TRBJ2-2; D ambiguous. V shed 5 bases and J shed 3 bases, with 10 bases lying between them. Per the germline V gene, CDR1 is SNHLY and CDR2 is FYNNEI. The CDR3 is made up of 14 amino acids.

This chain uses TRBV30 with TRBJ2-1; D is perhaps TRBD2 (5 bases). CDR3 length: 13 residues. Germline assignment: CDR1 GTSNPN and CDR2 SVGIG (reference sequence). V lost 3 bases and J lost 4, with 10 bases in between. CDR3 DNA: TGTGCCTGGAGGTCGGGCGGGTACAATGAGCAGTTCTTC. Its protein is CAWRSGGYNEQFF.

CDR3 residues: CASSIKGQDSYEQYF. The CDR3 DNA reads as TGTGCCAGTAGTATAAAAGGACAGGACTCCTACGAGCAGTACTTC. The chain uses TRBV19 and TRBJ2-7; 7 nucleotides match TRBD1. The junction had 4 bases not matched to a gene; V was cut back by 2 bases and J by 0 bases. Germline V lookup: CDR1 LNHDA, CDR2 SQIVND (reference sequence). The CDR3 sequence is 15 residues long.

J is TRBJ1-1 and V is TRBV2; 7 bases align to TRBD1. The CDR3 totals 13 residues. The junction had 7 bases not matched to a gene; V was cut back by 8 bases and J by 4 bases. Looked up from germline, CDR1 is SNHLY and CDR2 is FYNNEI. CDR3 in amino acids: CASAKGAGTEAFF. CDR3 nucleotide sequence: TGTGCCAGCGCGAAGGGGGCAGGCACTGAAGCTTTCTTT.

V is TRBV5-4 and J is TRBJ1-2, with 7 nucleotides matching TRBD1. Germline-derived CDR1 and CDR2 are SGHNT and YYREEE (reference sequence). The CDR3 is 12 amino acids. With 3 bases clipped from V and 8 bases from J, the junction kept 4 bases outside the gene matches. CDR3 sequence: CASSSRQGGYTF. Here the CDR3 DNA reads TGTGCCAGCAGCTCTCGACAGGGAGGCTACACCTTC.

This clone was picked up a small number of times. The V gene is TRBV19, the J gene TRBJ2-7; 7 bases match TRBD1. The CDR3 spans 14 residues. Per germline, CDR1 LNHDA and CDR2 SQIVND (reference sequence). Trimming removed 7 bases from V and 3 bases from J; junction bases left unmatched: 9. The CDR3 reads CASTPTRDSYEQYF. For the CDR3, the DNA is TGTGCCAGTACTCCGACCCGGGACAGCTACGAGCAGTACTTC.

This chain links TRBV7-8 with TRBJ1-1; D gene uncertain. Per germline, CDR1 SGHVS and CDR2 FQNEAQ. The CDR3 runs to 15 residues. Trimming took off 3 bases at V and 6 bases at J, with 17 bases between the two ends. CDR3 in amino acids: CASSLTNTKTAEAFF. The CDR3 bases are TGTGCCAGCAGCTTGACCAACACTAAGACCGCTGAAGCTTTCTTT.

The chain uses TRBV2 and TRBJ2-2; 14 positions agree with TRBD2. Germline V gene sequence: CDR1 SNHLY, CDR2 FYNNEI. V was clipped by 5 bases and J by 7 bases; unmatched bases: 3. The CDR3 has 15 residues. The CDR3 loop is CASSPGLAGVGELFF. CDR3 DNA sequence: TGTGCCAGCAGTCCGGGACTAGCGGGGGTCGGGGAGCTGTTTTTT.

The J gene is TRBJ2-6, the V gene TRBV7-2, with D possibly TRBD1 on 6 matching bases. The CDR3 is made up of 15 amino acids. Germline CDR1 and CDR2: SGHTA and FQGNSA. With 5 bases removed from V and 4 bases from J, the gap between germline ends came to 12 bases. The CDR3 sequence: CASSTPGAGANVLTF. CDR3 DNA sequence: TGTGCCAGCAGCACCCCAGGGGCCGGGGCCAACGTCCTGACTTTC.

The V call is TRBV9, the J call TRBJ2-3; tentatively, D is TRBD1 (6 bases). The V gene's germline CDR1 is SGDLS and CDR2 YYNGEE. The V end was cut by 8 bases, the J end by 3 bases, with 13 bases between. The CDR3 is 13 residues long. CDR3 nucleotides: TGTGCCAGTACAGGGTTAGGGACAGATACGCAGTATTTT. The encoded protein is CASTGLGTDTQYF.

Many counts were recorded for this clone. The chain uses TRBV30 and TRBJ1-2; possibly TRBD1 for D (6 bases). This CDR3 has 13 amino acids. Germline values: CDR1 GTSNPN, CDR2 SVGIG (reference sequence). Trimming stripped 0 bases from V and 3 bases from J, with 8 bases between. CDR3 nucleotides: TGTGCCTGGAGTGTACAGGGCTACTATGGCTACACCTTC. Protein: CAWSVQGYYGYTF. Combining the CDR3 with reference TRBV30 and TRBJ1-2 gives the whole variable domain SQTIHQWPATLVQPVGSPLSLECTVEGTSNPNLYWYRQAAGRGLQLLFYSVGIGQISSEVPQNLSASRPQDRQFILSSKKLLLSDSGFYLCAWSVQGYYGYTFGSGTRLTVV.

This rearrangement joins TRBV6-5 to TRBJ2-7; unclear D gene. The CDR3 is 11 amino acids. Germline CDR1 MNHEY, CDR2 SVGAGI. The V end lost 8 bases, the J end lost 3 bases, and 8 bases lay between the germline ends. The CDR3 sequence is CASATGYEQYF. The CDR3, as DNA: TGTGCCAGCGCCACGGGCTACGAGCAGTACTTC.

The CDR3 coding sequence is TGTGCCAGCAATCCGAAGACTAGCGGGAGTATCCATGAGCAGTTCTTC. Protein product: CASNPKTSGSIHEQFF. The chain is built from TRBV7-6 and TRBJ2-1, with 12 bases matching TRBD2. The CDR3 loop spans 16 amino acids. V dropped 7 bases and J dropped 8; count of bases not matched to a gene: 12. Germline V gives CDR1 SGHVS, CDR2 FNYEAQ.

This rearrangement joins TRBV27 to TRBJ2-7; 12 bases map to TRBD2. This CDR3 spans 15 amino acids. Germline CDR1 is MNHEY and CDR2 is SMNVEV (reference sequence). V lost 2 bases, J lost 2 bases, and 1 base stayed unmatched. The CDR3 coding sequence is TGTGCCAGCAGTTTACTAGCGGGAGGGCCCTACGAGCAGTACTTC. Its protein is CASSLLAGGPYEQYF.

V usage is TRBV5-4 and J usage is TRBJ2-1; 7 nucleotides line up with TRBD1. V gave up 3 bases and J gave up 15 bases; unmatched junction bases: 21. Per germline, CDR1 SGHNT and CDR2 YYREEE (reference sequence). CDR3 length equals 16 residues. The CDR3: CASSSTGTVAVFDMFF. The CDR3 DNA reads TGTGCCAGCAGCTCGACCGGGACAGTGGCAGTCTTCGACATGTTCTTC.

CDR3 sequence (DNA): TGTGCCAGCAGCCAACAGCTCCCCTCCTACAATGAGCAGTTCTTC. Translating gives CASSQQLPSYNEQFF. The chain recombines TRBV28 with TRBJ2-1; D is ambiguous. Trimming cost V 6 bases and J 0 bases, with 12 bases left between them. Germline loops: CDR1 MDHEN, CDR2 SYDVKM. This CDR3 is built from 15 residues.

The sample holds one count of this clone. The rearrangement links TRBV7-8 to TRBJ2-2; unclear D gene. Trimming left V 5 bases short and J 1 base short, with 14 bases between. Germline-derived CDR1 and CDR2 are SGHVS and FQNEAQ. This CDR3 is 16 amino acids long. The CDR3 DNA reads as TGTGCCAGCAGCCTAAACTCTCTCTTGAACACCGGGGAGCTGTTTTTT. Protein sequence: CASSLNSLLNTGELFF. Based on the CDR3 plus reference TRBV7-8 and TRBJ2-2, the full variable domain is GAGVSQSPRYKVAKRGQDVALRCDPISGHVSLFWYQQALGQGPEFLTYFQNEAQLDKSGLPSDRFFAERPEGSVSTLKIQRTQQEDSAVYLCASSLNSLLNTGELFFGEGSRLTVL.

V usage is TRBV21-1 and J usage is TRBJ2-7; TRBD2 is the table's D call, not checked against the DNA. TRBV21-1 constitutes a pseudogene. CDR3 length: 16 amino acids. CDR3 in amino acids: CASSKALLAVPYEQYF. The CDR3 DNA reads TGTGCCAGCAGCAAAGCGCTTTTAGCGGTACCCTACGAGCAGTACTTC.

This clone has a handful of counts. V and J are TRBV5-4 and TRBJ1-1; D is uncertain. CDR1 and CDR2 (germline): SGHNT, YYREEE (reference sequence). The CDR3 is 13 residues long. V was clipped by 6 bases and J by 4 bases, with 13 bases between them. CDR3 sequence reads: CASTPPGITEAFF. DNA for the CDR3: TGTGCCAGCACCCCCCCGGGAATCACTGAAGCTTTCTTT.

The rearrangement joins TRBV30 to TRBJ1-1, with D tentatively TRBD1 (5 bases). Germline CDR1 GTSNPN, CDR2 SVGIG (reference sequence). The CDR3 runs to 14 residues. V was pared by 1 base and J by 1 base, with 10 bases between. The CDR3 bases are TGTGCCTGGAGTGCAAGGGGCGGGAACACTGAAGCTTTCTTT. Its translation is CAWSARGGNTEAFF.

The V call is TRBV6-4, the J call TRBJ2-3, with 10 bases identical to TRBD1. CDR1 is MRHNA, CDR2 SNTAGT, per germline. CDR3 length equals 13 residues. V trimming: 10 bases; J trimming: 3 bases; junction bases outside the gene matches: 4. CDR3 nucleotide sequence: TGTGCCACCGGACAGGGGGAGACAGATACGCAGTATTTT. It encodes CATGQGETDTQYF.

V usage is TRBV4-3 and J usage is TRBJ2-3; tentative D call: TRBD1 (5 bases). V lost 0 bases and J lost 8, with 15 bases in between. CDR1 is LGHNA and CDR2 is YSLEER in the germline V gene. The CDR3 covers 15 residues. The CDR3 DNA follows: TGCGCCAGCAGCCAAGATCCCCTAGGGGAAGCTACGCAGTATTTT. As protein: CASSQDPLGEATQYF.

This chain uses TRBV7-3 with TRBJ2-7; TRBD1 might be the D (6 bases). The CDR3 covers 16 residues. Trimming cost V 2 bases and J 4 bases, with 18 bases left between them. Germline CDR1 and CDR2: SGHTA and FQGTGA. The CDR3 DNA is TGTGCCAGCAGCTTATCATCTGGGGGCAAGGAATACGAGCAGTACTTC. Translation: CASSLSSGGKEYEQYF.

This chain links TRBV19 with TRBJ2-7; 11 bases map to TRBD2. Germline V gives CDR1 LNHDA, CDR2 SQIVND (reference sequence). The CDR3 is 15 residues long. V shed 5 bases and J 6 bases; nucleotides not matched to a gene: 9. The CDR3 coding sequence is TGTGCCAGTAGTGGGGTAGCGGGAGGGCCGTTCGAGCAGTACTTC. This gives the protein CASSGVAGGPFEQYF.

The gene calls are TRBV5-6 and TRBJ2-7; the D is unclear. This CDR3 spans 14 amino acids. V lost 4 bases and J 4 bases, leaving 15 bases between the germline ends. Germline V lookup: CDR1 SGHDT, CDR2 YYEEEE. The DNA of the CDR3 is TGTGCCAGCAGCACCGACATGAGTAGGTACGAGCAGTACTTC. It yields the protein CASSTDMSRYEQYF.

J is TRBJ2-4 and V is TRBV4-1, with D possibly being TRBD2 (5 bases). Germline loops: CDR1 MGHRA, CDR2 YSYEKL. With 1 base removed from V and 0 bases from J, the gap between germline ends came to 10 bases. The CDR3 extends over 16 amino acids. CDR3 in DNA: TGCGCCAGCAGCCAAGTGTTAGGACTAGCCAAAAACATTCAGTACTTC. It is translated as CASSQVLGLAKNIQYF.